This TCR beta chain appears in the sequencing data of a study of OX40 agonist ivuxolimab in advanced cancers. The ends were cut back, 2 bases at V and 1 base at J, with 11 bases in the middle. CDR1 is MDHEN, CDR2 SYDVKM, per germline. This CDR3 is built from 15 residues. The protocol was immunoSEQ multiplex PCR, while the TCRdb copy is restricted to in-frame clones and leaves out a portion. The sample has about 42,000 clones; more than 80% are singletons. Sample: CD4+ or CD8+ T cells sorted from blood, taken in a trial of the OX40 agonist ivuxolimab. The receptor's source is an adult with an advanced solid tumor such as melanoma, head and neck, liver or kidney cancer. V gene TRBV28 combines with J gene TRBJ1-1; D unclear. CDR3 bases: TGTGCCAGCAGTTTACATAGTGTGCAGAACACTGAAGCTTTCTTT. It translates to CASSLHSVQNTEAFF.